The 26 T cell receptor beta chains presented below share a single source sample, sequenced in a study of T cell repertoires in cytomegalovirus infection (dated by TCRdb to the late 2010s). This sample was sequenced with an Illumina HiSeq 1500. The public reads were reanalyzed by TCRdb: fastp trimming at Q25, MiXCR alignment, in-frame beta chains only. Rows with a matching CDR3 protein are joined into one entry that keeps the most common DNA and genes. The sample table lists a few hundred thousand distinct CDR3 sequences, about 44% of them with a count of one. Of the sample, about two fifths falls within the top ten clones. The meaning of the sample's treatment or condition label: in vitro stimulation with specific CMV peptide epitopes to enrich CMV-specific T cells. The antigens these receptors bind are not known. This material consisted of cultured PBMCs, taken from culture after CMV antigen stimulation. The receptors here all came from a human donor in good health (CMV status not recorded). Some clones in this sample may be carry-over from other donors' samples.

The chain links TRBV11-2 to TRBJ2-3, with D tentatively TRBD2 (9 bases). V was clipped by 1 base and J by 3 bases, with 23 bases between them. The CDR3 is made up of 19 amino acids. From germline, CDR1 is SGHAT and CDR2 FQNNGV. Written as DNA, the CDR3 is TGTGCCAGCAGCTTAGTACCTTCGGACAGGGCGGGAGGGACAGATACGCAGTATTTT. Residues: CASSLVPSDRAGGTDTQYF.

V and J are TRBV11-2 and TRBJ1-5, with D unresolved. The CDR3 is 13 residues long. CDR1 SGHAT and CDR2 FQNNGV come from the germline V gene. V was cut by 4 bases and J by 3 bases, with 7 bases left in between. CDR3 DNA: TGTGCCAGCAGCTCAAACCCCAATCAGCCCCAGCATTTT. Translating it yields CASSSNPNQPQHF.

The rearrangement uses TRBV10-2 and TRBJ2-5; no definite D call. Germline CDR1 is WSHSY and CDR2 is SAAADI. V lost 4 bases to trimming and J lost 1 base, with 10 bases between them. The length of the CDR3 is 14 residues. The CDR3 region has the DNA TGCGCCAGCAGTGGCGTCAGTCGCCAAGAGACCCAGTACTTC. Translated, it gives CASSGVSRQETQYF.

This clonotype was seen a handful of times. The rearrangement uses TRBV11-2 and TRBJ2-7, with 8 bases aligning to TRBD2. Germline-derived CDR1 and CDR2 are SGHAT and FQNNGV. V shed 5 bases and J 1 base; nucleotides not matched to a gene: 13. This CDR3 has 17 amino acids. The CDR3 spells CASSPKRASGGSYEQYF. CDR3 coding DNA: TGTGCCAGCAGCCCAAAGAGGGCGAGCGGGGGTTCCTACGAGCAGTACTTC.

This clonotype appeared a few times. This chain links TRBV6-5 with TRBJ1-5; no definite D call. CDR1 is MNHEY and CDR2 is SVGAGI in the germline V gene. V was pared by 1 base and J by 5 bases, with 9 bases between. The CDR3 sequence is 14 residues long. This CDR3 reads CASSYYRTDQPQHF. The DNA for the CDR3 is TGTGCCAGCAGTTACTACCGGACCGATCAGCCCCAGCATTTT.

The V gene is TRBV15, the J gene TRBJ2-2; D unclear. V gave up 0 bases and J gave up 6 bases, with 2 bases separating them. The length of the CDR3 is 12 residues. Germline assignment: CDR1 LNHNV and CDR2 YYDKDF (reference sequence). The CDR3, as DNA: TGTGCCACCAGCAGAGATTCCGGGGAGCTGTTTTTT. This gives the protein CATSRDSGELFF.

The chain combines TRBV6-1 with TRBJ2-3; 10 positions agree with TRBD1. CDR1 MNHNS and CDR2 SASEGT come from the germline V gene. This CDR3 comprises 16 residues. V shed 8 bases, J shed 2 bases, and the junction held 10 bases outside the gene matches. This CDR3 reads CASQTGQGRNTDTQYF. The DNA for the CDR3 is TGTGCCAGCCAAACGGGACAGGGGCGTAACACAGATACGCAGTATTTT.

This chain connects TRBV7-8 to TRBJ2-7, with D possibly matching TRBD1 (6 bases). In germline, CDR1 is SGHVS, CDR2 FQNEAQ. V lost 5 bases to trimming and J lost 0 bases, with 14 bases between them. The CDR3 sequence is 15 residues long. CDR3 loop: CASSPHRVSSYEQYF. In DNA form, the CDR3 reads TGTGCCAGCAGCCCGCACAGGGTTAGCTCCTACGAGCAGTACTTC.

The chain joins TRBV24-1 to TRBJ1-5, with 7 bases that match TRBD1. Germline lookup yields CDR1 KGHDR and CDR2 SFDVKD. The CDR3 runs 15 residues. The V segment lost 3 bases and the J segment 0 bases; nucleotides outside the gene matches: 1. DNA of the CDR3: TGTGCCACCAGTGATGGGACAGTTAGCAATCAGCCCCAGCATTTT. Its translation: CATSDGTVSNQPQHF.

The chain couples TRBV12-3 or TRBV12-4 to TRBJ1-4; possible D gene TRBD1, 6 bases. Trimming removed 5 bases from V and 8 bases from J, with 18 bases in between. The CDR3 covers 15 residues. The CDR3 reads CASSNRRGMWEKLFF. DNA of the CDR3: TGTGCCAGCAGTAATAGGAGGGGGATGTGGGAAAAACTGTTTTTT.

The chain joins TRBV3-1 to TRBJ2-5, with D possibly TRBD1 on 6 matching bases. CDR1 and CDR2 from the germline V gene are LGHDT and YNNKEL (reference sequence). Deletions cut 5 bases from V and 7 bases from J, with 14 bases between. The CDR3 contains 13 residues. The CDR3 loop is CASSGTQRGTQYF. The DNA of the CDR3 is TGTGCCAGCAGCGGGACACAACGGGGGACCCAGTACTTC.

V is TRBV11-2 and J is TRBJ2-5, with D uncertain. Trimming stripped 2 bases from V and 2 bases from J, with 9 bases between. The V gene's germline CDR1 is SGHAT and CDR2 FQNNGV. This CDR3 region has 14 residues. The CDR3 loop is CASSLPPEQETQYF. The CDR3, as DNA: TGTGCCAGCAGCTTACCCCCAGAACAAGAGACCCAGTACTTC.

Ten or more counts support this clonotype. The CDR3 here is CASSFQGGAGELFF. The CDR3 bases are TGTGCCAGCAGCTTTCAGGGAGGGGCCGGGGAGCTGTTTTTT. V is TRBV7-2 and J is TRBJ2-2; 7 nucleotides line up with TRBD2. CDR1 is SGHTA, CDR2 FQGNSA, per germline. J was trimmed by 6 bases and V by 3 bases; bases with no gene match: 4. The CDR3 is 14 residues long. Based on the CDR3 plus reference TRBV7-2 and TRBJ2-2, the full variable domain is GAGVSQSPSNKVTEKGKDVELRCDPISGHTALYWYRQSLGQGLEFLIYFQGNSAPDKSGLPSDRFSAERTGGSVSTLTIQRTQQEDSAVYLCASSFQGGAGELFFGEGSRLTVL.

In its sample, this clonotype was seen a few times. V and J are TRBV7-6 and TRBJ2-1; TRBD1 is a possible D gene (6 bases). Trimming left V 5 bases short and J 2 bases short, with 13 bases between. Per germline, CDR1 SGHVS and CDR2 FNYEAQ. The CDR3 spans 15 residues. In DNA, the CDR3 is TGTGCCAGCAGCCCCTCCGGGACACCCTACAATGAGCAGTTCTTC. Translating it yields CASSPSGTPYNEQFF.

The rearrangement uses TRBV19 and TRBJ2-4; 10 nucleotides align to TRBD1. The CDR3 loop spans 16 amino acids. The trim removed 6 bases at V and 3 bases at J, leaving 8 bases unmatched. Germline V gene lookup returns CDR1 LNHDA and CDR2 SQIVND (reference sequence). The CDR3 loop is CASSPPDRGLKNIQYF. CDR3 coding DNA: TGTGCCAGTAGCCCCCCCGACAGGGGGCTCAAAAACATTCAGTACTTC.

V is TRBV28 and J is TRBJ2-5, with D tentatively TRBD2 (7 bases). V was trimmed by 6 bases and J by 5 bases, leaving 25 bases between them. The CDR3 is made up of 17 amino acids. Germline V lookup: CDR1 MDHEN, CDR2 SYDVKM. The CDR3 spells CASRTFGGGARRETQYF. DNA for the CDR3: TGTGCCAGCAGGACCTTCGGAGGGGGGGCTAGGAGGGAGACCCAGTACTTC.

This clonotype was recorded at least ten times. CDR3 sequence reads: CASSPYTSGPGELFF. DNA of the CDR3: TGTGCCAGCAGCCCCTACACCTCAGGGCCCGGGGAGCTGTTTTTT. This chain uses TRBV7-2 with TRBJ2-2; TRBD1 is a possible D gene (5 bases). V was pared by 5 bases and J by 6 bases, with 16 bases between. This CDR3 contains 15 residues. Germline V gene sequence: CDR1 SGHTA, CDR2 FQGNSA.

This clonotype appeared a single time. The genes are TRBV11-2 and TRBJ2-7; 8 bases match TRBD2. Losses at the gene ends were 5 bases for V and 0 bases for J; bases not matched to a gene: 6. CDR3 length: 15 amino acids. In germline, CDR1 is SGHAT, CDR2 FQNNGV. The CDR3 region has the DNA TGTGCCAGCAGCGCACTAGCGGCCAGCTCCTACGAGCAGTACTTC. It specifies CASSALAASSYEQYF.

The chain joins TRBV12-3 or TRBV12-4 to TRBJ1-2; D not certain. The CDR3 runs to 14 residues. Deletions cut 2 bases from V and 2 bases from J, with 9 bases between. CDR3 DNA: TGTGCCAGCAGTTTATTTGGTCAGAACTATGGCTACACCTTC. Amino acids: CASSLFGQNYGYTF.

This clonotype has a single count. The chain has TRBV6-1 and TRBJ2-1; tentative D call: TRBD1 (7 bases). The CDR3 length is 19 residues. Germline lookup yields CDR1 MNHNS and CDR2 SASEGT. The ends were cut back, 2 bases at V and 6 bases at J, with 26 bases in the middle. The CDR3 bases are TGTGCCAGCAGTGAAAGCAGGGGGGCTTATCGTGTCTATCTCAATGAGCAGTTCTTC. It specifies CASSESRGAYRVYLNEQFF.

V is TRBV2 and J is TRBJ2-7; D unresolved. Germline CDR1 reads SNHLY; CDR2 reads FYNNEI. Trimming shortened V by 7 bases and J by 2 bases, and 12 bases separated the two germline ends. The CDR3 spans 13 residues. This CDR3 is CASKGDVTYEQYF. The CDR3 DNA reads TGTGCCAGCAAGGGCGACGTCACCTACGAGCAGTACTTC.

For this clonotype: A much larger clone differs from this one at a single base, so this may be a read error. The CDR3 DNA is TGTGCCAGCAGTTACAGGGCCTACAATGAGCAGTTCTTC. Amino acids: CASSYRAYNEQFF. This chain links TRBV12-3 or TRBV12-4 with TRBJ2-1, with D tentatively TRBD1 (6 bases). The CDR3 runs 13 residues. The ends were cut back, 4 bases at V and 2 bases at J, with 6 bases in the middle.

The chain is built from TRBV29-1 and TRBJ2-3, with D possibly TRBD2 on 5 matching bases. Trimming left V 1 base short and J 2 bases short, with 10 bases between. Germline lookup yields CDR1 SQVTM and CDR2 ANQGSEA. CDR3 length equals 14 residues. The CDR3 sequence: CSVEGTEDTDTQYF. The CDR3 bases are TGCAGCGTTGAAGGGACTGAGGACACAGATACGCAGTATTTT.

The CDR3 protein is CASRAGTGEQYF. DNA for the CDR3: TGTGCCAGCAGAGCAGGGACAGGCGAGCAGTACTTC. This sequence joins TRBV2 and TRBJ2-7; 8 bases agree with TRBD1. V gave up 6 bases and J gave up 6 bases; unmatched junction bases: 4. The CDR3 covers 12 residues. Germline-derived CDR1 and CDR2 are SNHLY and FYNNEI. The whole variable domain, filled in from reference TRBV2 and TRBJ2-7, reads EPEVTQTPSHQVTQMGQEVILRCVPISNHLYFYWYRQILGQKVEFLVSFYNNEISEKSEIFDDQFSVERPDGSNFTLKIRSTKLEDSAMYFCASRAGTGEQYFGPGTRLTVT.

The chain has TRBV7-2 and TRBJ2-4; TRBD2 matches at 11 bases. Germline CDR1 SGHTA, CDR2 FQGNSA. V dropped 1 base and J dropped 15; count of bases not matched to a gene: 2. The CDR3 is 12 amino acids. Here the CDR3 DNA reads TGTGCCAGCAGCTTAGTAGCGGGGGGGCGGTACTTC. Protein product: CASSLVAGGRYF.

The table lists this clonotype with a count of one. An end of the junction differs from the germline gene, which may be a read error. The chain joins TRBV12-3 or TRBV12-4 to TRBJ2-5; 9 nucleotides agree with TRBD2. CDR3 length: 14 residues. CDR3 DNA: TGTGCCAGCAGTTTAGTTGGACTAGCGTGGACCCAGGACTTC. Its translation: CASSLVGLAWTQDF.